This T cell receptor beta chain originates from a study of blood T cell repertoires in COVID-19. Study at large: Both acute and convalescent COVID-19 samples were obtained from the United States, Italy and Spain. T cells, B-cell-depleted T cells, or PBMCs provided the cDNA or gDNA that served as material.

Original processing notes: The assay estimated nucleated cells by amplifying reference gene primers. TCRdb keeps only in-frame clones here, not all; method: immunoSEQ multiplex PCR. V and J calls plus clone size are reproduced from that table; the DNA served to infer D and trimming. The sample lists 95,000 to 150,000 clones; around four fifths were seen once. This TCR was recovered from a man in his sixties with active or convalescent COVID-19. The sequencing sample was made of peripheral blood.

Here the CDR3 reads CARQQSDRDLYNSPLHF. The CDR3 nucleotides are TGTGCCAGACAGCAATCGGACAGGGACCTCTATAATTCACCCCTCCACTTT. The rearrangement uses TRBV27 and TRBJ1-6; 8 nucleotides line up with TRBD1. Germline V gene data show CDR1 as MNHEY and CDR2 as SMNVEV (reference sequence). Trimming cost V 9 bases and J 3 bases; bases outside gene matches: 13. This CDR3 has 17 residues.